This T cell receptor beta chain comes out of a study of TIL therapy for anti-PD-1-resistant metastatic lung cancer. Germline V lookup: CDR1 MNHEY, CDR2 SVGAGI. The CDR3 covers 15 residues. V was pared by 6 bases and J by 7 bases, with 18 bases between. This clone was detected only once. Described time point: pre-treatment sample, taken before nivolumab and TIL therapy. Pleural nodules or supraclavicular lymph nodes made up most of the excised metastases sampled. Patients then received nivolumab; progressors got lymphodepletion, TIL and IL-2. Stage 4 NSCLC adults joined between October 2017 and January 2020. The libraries were made with immunoSEQ v3. Data came from immunoSEQ multiplex PCR; TCRdb stores just in-frame clones and leaves some out. The profile shows about 50,000 clones, 70% to 85% of them singletons.

The receptor's source is a person aged 25-79 years with non-small cell lung cancer. The sample was tumor tissue, taken at baseline. The chain has TRBV6-5 and TRBJ2-2; D perhaps matches TRBD1 (6 bases). Written as DNA, the CDR3 is TGTGCCAGCAGAACCTACGAACAGGGTAGCGGGGAGCTGTTTTTT. It codes for CASRTYEQGSGELFF.